This TCR beta chain was documented in a study of T cell repertoires in cytomegalovirus infection. Study-wide context: CMV infection and matching HLA type were both indicated by public TCR beta signatures. Study conclusions and caveats: Cumulative frequency (of public TCR beta family members) identified carriers of CMV plus the relevant HLA. The ex vivo response was dominated by HLA-C-restricted CMV-specific TCR beta clonotypes.

A single record per CDR3 protein comes from TCRdb applying MiXCR to the reads. The data contain roughly 250,000 distinct CDR3 sequences, about 20% of them seen just once; the ten biggest clones take up 15% to 20%. As to this clonotype: Its cognate antigen is unknown.

Germline V gene lookup returns CDR1 MNHEY and CDR2 SMNVEV (reference sequence). The V segment lost 6 bases and the J segment 4 bases; nucleotides outside the gene matches: 6. CDR3 size: 13 residues. Sequencing was done on a sample of CD8+ T cells from PBMCs. This TCR derives from a human donor in good health (CMV status not recorded). Some clones in this sample may be carry-over from other donors' samples. This chain uses TRBV27 with TRBJ2-7; 7 bases line up with TRBD2. Written as DNA, the CDR3 is TGTGCCAGCAGCCCCCGGGAGGATTACGAGCAGTACTTC. As protein: CASSPREDYEQYF.